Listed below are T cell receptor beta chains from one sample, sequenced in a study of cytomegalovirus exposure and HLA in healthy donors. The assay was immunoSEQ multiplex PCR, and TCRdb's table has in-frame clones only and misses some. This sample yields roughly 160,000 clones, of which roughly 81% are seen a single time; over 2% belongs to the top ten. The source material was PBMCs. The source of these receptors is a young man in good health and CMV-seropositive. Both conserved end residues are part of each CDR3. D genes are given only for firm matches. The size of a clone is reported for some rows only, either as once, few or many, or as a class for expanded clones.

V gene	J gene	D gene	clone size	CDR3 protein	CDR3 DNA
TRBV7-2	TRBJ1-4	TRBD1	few	CASSRQTGDAREKLFF	TGTGCCAGCAGCCGCCAAACAGGGGACGCACGTGAAAAACTGTTTTTT
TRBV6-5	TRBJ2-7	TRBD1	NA	CASSYSDRMNEQYF	TGTGCCAGCAGTTACTCGGACAGGATGAACGAGCAGTACTTC
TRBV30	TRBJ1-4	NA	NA	CAWGGEKLFF	TGTGCTTGGGGGGGGGAAAAACTGTTTTTT
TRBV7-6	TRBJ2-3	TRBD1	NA	CASSLHGTGGTDTQYF	TGTGCCAGCAGCTTACACGGGACAGGGGGCACAGATACGCAGTATTTT
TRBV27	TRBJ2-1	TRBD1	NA	CASSRQGELSNEQFF	TGTGCCAGCAGCCGACAGGGGGAACTAAGCAATGAGCAGTTCTTC
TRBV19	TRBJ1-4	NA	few	CASSIDRNEKLFF	TGTGCCAGTAGTATAGACAGGAATGAAAAACTGTTTTTT
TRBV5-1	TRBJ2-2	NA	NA	CASKLANTGELFF	TGCGCCAGCAAACTAGCGAACACCGGGGAGCTGTTTTTT
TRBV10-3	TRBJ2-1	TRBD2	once	CATGVAGVDNEQFF	TGTGCCACCGGGGTGGCGGGAGTAGACAATGAGCAGTTCTTC
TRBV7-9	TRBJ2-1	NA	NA	CASSSGGSYNEQFF	TGTGCCAGCAGCTCCGGCGGTTCCTACAATGAGCAGTTCTTC
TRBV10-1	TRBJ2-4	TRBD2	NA	CASSAGKSGRAKNIQYF	TGCGCCAGCAGTGCAGGGAAAAGCGGGAGGGCCAAAAACATTCAGTACTTC
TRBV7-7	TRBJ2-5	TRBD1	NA	CASSQTGGEETQYF	TGTGCTAGCAGCCAAACAGGGGGAGAAGAGACCCAGTACTTC
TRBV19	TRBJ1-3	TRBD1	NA	CASSPNRGQSGNTIYF	TGTGCCAGTAGCCCAAACAGGGGGCAGTCTGGAAACACCATATATTTT
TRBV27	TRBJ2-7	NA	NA	CASSLSIANVYEQYF	TGTGCCAGCAGTCTCAGTATCGCAAACGTCTACGAGCAGTACTTC
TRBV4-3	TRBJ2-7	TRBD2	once	CASSQDTSGRAEQYF	TGCGCCAGCAGCCAAGATACCAGCGGGAGAGCCGAGCAGTACTTC
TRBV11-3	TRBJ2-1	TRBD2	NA	CASSPRLAGVLDEQFF	TGTGCCAGCAGCCCTAGACTAGCGGGGGTACTCGATGAGCAGTTCTTC
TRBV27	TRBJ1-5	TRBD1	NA	CASGGQGVSQPQHF	TGTGCCAGCGGCGGACAGGGCGTTTCTCAGCCCCAGCATTTT
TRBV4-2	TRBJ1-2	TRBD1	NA	CASSQDRDSYGYTF	TGTGCCAGCAGCCAAGATCGGGACAGTTATGGCTACACCTTC
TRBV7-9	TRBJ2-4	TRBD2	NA	CASSLGGIAKNIQYF	TGTGCCAGCAGCTTGGGAGGGATAGCCAAAAACATTCAGTACTTC
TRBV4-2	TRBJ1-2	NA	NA	CASSQAQGGYGYTF	TGTGCCAGCAGCCAAGCGCAGGGCGGCTATGGCTACACCTTC
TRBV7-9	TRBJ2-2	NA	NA	CASKAPGTGELFF	TGTGCCAGCAAGGCACCGGGCACCGGGGAGCTGTTTTTT
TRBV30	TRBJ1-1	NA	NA	CAWSAGHGTEAFF	TGTGCCTGGAGTGCGGGACATGGGACTGAAGCTTTCTTT
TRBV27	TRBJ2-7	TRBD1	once	CASSFDRGRIYEQYF	TGTGCCAGCAGTTTTGACAGGGGGCGAATCTACGAGCAGTACTTC
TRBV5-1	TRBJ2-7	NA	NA	CASSLGQSFTEQYF	TGCGCCAGCAGCTTGGGACAGAGCTTTACGGAGCAGTACTTC
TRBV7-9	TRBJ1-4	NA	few	CASSAGQINNEKLFF	TGTGCCAGCAGCGCCGGACAGATCAATAATGAAAAACTGTTTTTT
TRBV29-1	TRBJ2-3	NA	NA	CSAEGGSTDTQYF	TGCAGCGCCGAGGGGGGGAGCACAGATACGCAGTATTTT
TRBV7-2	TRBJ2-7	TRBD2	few	CASSPRTSGGYEQYF	TGTGCCAGCAGCCCCAGGACTAGCGGGGGGTACGAGCAGTACTTC
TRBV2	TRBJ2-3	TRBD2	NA	CASSVGLAVSTDTQYF	TGTGCCAGCAGTGTCGGACTAGCGGTTAGCACAGATACGCAGTATTTT
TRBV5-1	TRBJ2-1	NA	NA	CASSFEGAPYNEQFF	TGCGCCAGCAGCTTTGAAGGGGCCCCCTACAATGAGCAGTTCTTC
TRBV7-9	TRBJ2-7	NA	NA	CASSFRRFGISYEQYF	TGTGCCAGCAGCTTTCGCCGATTCGGGATCTCCTACGAGCAGTACTTC
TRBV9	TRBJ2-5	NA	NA	CASSLGASQETQYF	TGTGCCAGCAGTCTGGGGGCTAGCCAAGAGACCCAGTACTTC
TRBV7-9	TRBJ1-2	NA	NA	CASRENKLGYTF	TGTGCCAGCAGGGAGAATAAGCTCGGCTACACCTTC
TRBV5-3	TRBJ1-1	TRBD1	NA	CASSFRDRGPEAFF	TGTGCCAGCAGCTTCCGGGACAGGGGGCCCGAAGCTTTCTTT
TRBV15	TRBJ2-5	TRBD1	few	CATSRDFTGGRGTQYF	TGTGCCACCAGCAGAGATTTTACAGGGGGCCGGGGGACCCAGTACTTC
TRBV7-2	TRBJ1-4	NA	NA	CASSLGYRLRDEKLFF	TGTGCCAGCAGCTTAGGCTACAGGTTACGCGATGAAAAACTGTTTTTT
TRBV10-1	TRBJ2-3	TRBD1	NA	CASSESIYRGTDTQYF	TGCGCCAGCAGTGAGTCCATATACAGGGGGACAGATACGCAGTATTTT
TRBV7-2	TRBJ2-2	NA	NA	CASSLDGSAGELFF	TGTGCCAGCAGCTTAGACGGGAGCGCCGGGGAGCTGTTTTTT
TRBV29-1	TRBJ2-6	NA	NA	CSVVGGPGANVLTF	TGCAGCGTTGTTGGGGGCCCTGGGGCCAACGTCCTGACTTTC
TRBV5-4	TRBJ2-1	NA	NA	CATNPGTHNEQFF	TGTGCCACCAACCCCGGGACTCACAATGAGCAGTTCTTC
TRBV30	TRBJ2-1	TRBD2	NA	CAWSPQGLARNEQFF	TGTGCCTGGAGTCCCCAGGGACTAGCGCGTAATGAGCAGTTCTTC
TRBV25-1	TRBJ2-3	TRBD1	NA	CASSDYRGSTDTQYF	TGTGCCAGCAGTGACTACAGGGGGTCGACAGATACGCAGTATTTT
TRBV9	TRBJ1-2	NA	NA	CASSVGARGYTF	TGTGCCAGCAGCGTAGGGGCGCGAGGCTACACCTTC
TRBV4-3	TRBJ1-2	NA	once	CASSQVSAANYGYTF	TGCGCCAGCAGCCAAGTTTCTGCAGCTAACTATGGCTACACCTTC
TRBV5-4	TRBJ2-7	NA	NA	CASTAGGGGTYEQYF	TGTGCCAGCACCGCCGGGGGAGGGGGAACCTACGAGCAGTACTTC
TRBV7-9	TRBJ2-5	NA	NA	CASSARGAGSSETQYF	TGTGCCAGCAGCGCCCGGGGAGCGGGTTCCTCAGAGACCCAGTACTTC
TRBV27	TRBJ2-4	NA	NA	CASSFSGARNIQYF	TGTGCCAGCAGTTTCTCAGGGGCGCGAAACATTCAGTACTTC
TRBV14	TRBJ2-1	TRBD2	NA	CASSQGPRLAGGPSSYNEQFF	TGTGCCAGCAGCCAAGGCCCTCGACTAGCGGGAGGCCCTAGCTCCTACAATGAGCAGTTCTTC
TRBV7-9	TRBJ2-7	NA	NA	CASSLEGNRPEQYF	TGTGCCAGCAGCTTAGAGGGGAACCGCCCCGAGCAGTACTTC
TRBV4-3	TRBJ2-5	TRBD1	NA	CASSQDLLTGGWETQYF	TGCGCCAGCAGCCAAGATCTCTTGACAGGGGGCTGGGAGACCCAGTACTTC
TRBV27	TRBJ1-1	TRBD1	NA	CASSLIFVSGQGEAFF	TGTGCCAGCAGTTTGATATTCGTGTCTGGACAGGGTGAAGCTTTCTTT
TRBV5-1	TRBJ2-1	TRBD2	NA	CASSPGLAGGSYNEQFF	TGCGCCAGCAGCCCGGGACTAGCGGGAGGCTCCTACAATGAGCAGTTCTTC